The 21 T cell receptor beta chains listed next were all sequenced from one sample in a study of blood T cell repertoires in COVID-19. Assay used: immunoSEQ multiplex PCR; TCRdb lists only in-frame clones, some missing. Of over 80,000 clones listed, approximately 74% are singletons. Sequenced material: peripheral blood. These receptors came from a man in his 70s with COVID-19, enrolled during active disease.

The chain employs TRBV6-5 and TRBJ2-7; tentatively, D is TRBD1 (6 bases). This CDR3 comprises 14 residues. V was pared by 6 bases and J by 0 bases, with 12 bases between. The germline V gene has CDR1 MNHEY and CDR2 SVGAGI. The CDR3 protein is CASSSDRTSYEQYF. In nucleotides, the CDR3 is TGTGCCAGCAGCTCCGACAGGACCTCCTACGAGCAGTACTTC.

V and J are TRBV2 and TRBJ2-5, with 9 bases matching TRBD2. In germline, CDR1 is SNHLY, CDR2 FYNNEI. The CDR3 spans 17 residues. The junction had 14 bases not matched to a gene; V was cut back by 4 bases and J by 5 bases. CDR3 DNA sequence: TGTGCCAGCAGTGGCCTTTACCTCCTAGCGGGGAAGGAGACCCAGTACTTC. Its translation: CASSGLYLLAGKETQYF.

This chain links TRBV5-6 with TRBJ2-7, with a tentative D call TRBD2 (6 bases). CDR1 SGHDT and CDR2 YYEEEE come from the germline V gene. CDR3 length equals 15 residues. V was cut by 0 bases and J by 7 bases, with 17 bases left in between. CDR3 DNA: TGTGCCAGCAGCTTGGGGCGCCTTCTCGGGGGAGAGCAGTACTTC. Its protein product is CASSLGRLLGGEQYF.

CDR3 coding DNA: TGTGCCAGCAGTCTTTACTCTGGAAACACCATATATTTT. Amino acids: CASSLYSGNTIYF. The gene calls are TRBV27 and TRBJ1-3; D unresolved. CDR1 and CDR2 (germline): MNHEY, SMNVEV (reference sequence). The CDR3 contains 13 residues. Trimming shortened V by 5 bases and J by 0 bases, and 5 bases separated the two germline ends.

This chain joins TRBV6-5 and TRBJ2-4; possibly TRBD1 for D (6 bases). The CDR3 runs to 14 residues. V gave up 0 bases and J gave up 13 bases, with 16 bases separating them. The V gene's germline CDR1 is MNHEY and CDR2 SVGAGI. The chain's CDR3 is CASSYSTEVRGQYF. CDR3 bases: TGTGCCAGCAGTTACTCGACCGAGGTCAGGGGACAGTACTTC.

This clone has only one observation. V and J are TRBV5-1 and TRBJ2-3; 7 bases are a match to TRBD1. The CDR3 runs to 15 residues. The V gene's germline CDR1 is SGHRS and CDR2 YFSETQ. The V segment lost 4 bases and the J segment 1 base; nucleotides outside the gene matches: 6. The CDR3 sequence: CASSAQGRGTDTQYF. Here the CDR3 DNA reads TGCGCCAGCAGCGCACAGGGGCGAGGCACAGATACGCAGTATTTT.

This chain connects TRBV7-2 to TRBJ2-7; 9 bases align to TRBD2. V was pared by 4 bases and J by 6 bases, with 10 bases of the junction left unmatched. This CDR3 is 15 amino acids long. The germline V gene encodes CDR1 SGHTA and CDR2 FQGNSA. The CDR3 here is CASSSGGSGSFEQYF. The DNA for the CDR3 is TGTGCCAGCAGCTCTGGGGGTAGCGGGAGTTTCGAGCAGTACTTC.

The chain links TRBV30 to TRBJ1-3; D unresolved. CDR1 is GTSNPN and CDR2 is SVGIG in the germline V gene (reference sequence). V lost 2 bases to trimming and J lost 8 bases, with 16 bases between them. CDR3 size: 14 residues. The CDR3 nucleotides are TGTGCCTGGAGTATGGGCGGGCCTCGGGACACCATATATTTT. It codes for CAWSMGGPRDTIYF.

In this sample, this clone turned up once. This sequence joins TRBV15 and TRBJ1-1; D not certain. The CDR3 has 15 amino acids. The V gene's germline CDR1 is LNHNV and CDR2 YYDKDF (reference sequence). The ends were cut back, 0 bases at V and 0 bases at J, with 8 bases in the middle. The chain's CDR3 is CATSRDYSVNTEAFF. CDR3 nucleotides: TGTGCCACCAGCAGAGATTATAGCGTGAACACTGAAGCTTTCTTT.

V is TRBV5-1 and J is TRBJ2-2; D uncertain. The V gene lost 0 bases and the J gene lost 4 bases, with 10 bases spanning the gap. Germline CDR1 SGHRS, CDR2 YFSETQ. The length of the CDR3 is 15 residues. The CDR3 spells CASSLATVGTGELFF. CDR3 DNA: TGCGCCAGCAGCTTGGCCACAGTGGGCACCGGGGAGCTGTTTTTT. Filled out from reference TRBV5-1 and TRBJ2-2, the complete variable domain reads KAGVTQTPRYLIKTRGQQVTLSCSPISGHRSVSWYQQTPGQGLQFLFEYFSETQRNKGNFPGRFSGRQFSNSRSEMNVSTLELGDSALYLCASSLATVGTGELFFGEGSRLTVL.

The V call is TRBV11-3, the J call TRBJ2-3, with D possibly matching TRBD2 (5 bases). Germline CDR1 and CDR2: SGHNT and YENEEA. This CDR3 region has 15 residues. Trimming took off 3 bases at V and 5 bases at J, with 15 bases between the two ends. In DNA form, the CDR3 reads TGTGCCAGCAGCTTCTCACCGGGGAAGGGAGATACGCAGTATTTT. It codes for CASSFSPGKGDTQYF.

The sample holds many counts of this clone. A read error may produce the germline difference seen at one junction end. The chain is built from TRBV14 and TRBJ1-5, with 9 bases matching TRBD1. CDR1 and CDR2 from the germline V gene are SGHDN and FVKESK. The CDR3 runs 15 residues. In nucleotides, the CDR3 is TGTGCCAGCAGTCAGCATGGACAGGGGAATCGGCCCCAGCATTTT. Protein: CASSQHGQGNRPQHF.

The CDR3 loop is CASSSKSRQNNEQFF. The CDR3 region has the DNA TGTGCCAGCAGCTCAAAGAGCCGACAGAACAATGAGCAGTTCTTC. This rearrangement joins TRBV11-3 to TRBJ2-1, with D possibly TRBD1 on 5 matching bases. CDR1 SGHNT and CDR2 YENEEA come from the germline V gene. V was cut by 4 bases and J by 5 bases, with 15 bases left in between. The length of the CDR3 is 15 residues.

The chain carries TRBV7-6 and TRBJ1-1; TRBD1 matches 7 bases. The CDR3 loop spans 13 amino acids. With 4 bases clipped from V and 7 bases from J, the junction kept 6 bases outside the gene matches. CDR1 and CDR2 (germline): SGHVS, FNYEAQ. The CDR3 DNA reads TGTGCCAGCAGCTCCTATCAGGGGGGTGAAGCTTTCTTT. Translation gives CASSSYQGGEAFF.

This clone has more than one count but fewer than ten. The chain joins TRBV4-2 to TRBJ1-5; 9 positions match TRBD1. CDR3 size: 17 residues. The J segment lost 0 bases and the V segment lost 1 base, leaving 4 bases of the junction unmatched. Germline CDR1 LGHNA, CDR2 YNFKEQ. The CDR3 coding sequence is TGTGCCAGCAGCCAAGGACAGGGGGGAGGTAGCAATCAGCCCCAGCATTTT. Encoded protein: CASSQGQGGGSNQPQHF.

The V gene is TRBV5-4, the J gene TRBJ2-5; D is perhaps TRBD2 (5 bases). CDR1 is SGHNT, CDR2 YYREEE, per germline (reference sequence). The length of the CDR3 is 15 residues. V was shortened by 2 bases and J by 2 bases, with 13 bases between the two germline ends. The chain's CDR3 is CASSLSFSGQETQYF. The CDR3, as DNA: TGTGCCAGCAGCTTATCATTCAGCGGACAAGAGACCCAGTACTTC.

This chain uses TRBV19 with TRBJ1-6; possibly TRBD1 for D (5 bases). Looked up from germline, CDR1 is LNHDA and CDR2 is SQIVND (reference sequence). The ends were cut back, 2 bases at V and 6 bases at J, with 14 bases in the middle. The CDR3 length is 16 residues. The CDR3 protein is CASSILDTGGNSPLHF. As DNA, the CDR3 is TGTGCCAGTAGTATATTGGACACGGGAGGTAATTCACCCCTCCACTTT.

The chain combines TRBV27 with TRBJ2-1, with a tentative D call TRBD2 (6 bases). The germline gives CDR1 MNHEY, CDR2 SMNVEV (reference sequence). The CDR3 extends over 14 amino acids. V lost 2 bases, J lost 5 bases, and 10 bases lay in between. The CDR3, as DNA: TGTGCCAGCAGTTTAACCCTAGCGCACAATGAGCAGTTCTTC. Its translation is CASSLTLAHNEQFF.

Concerning this clone itself: This same CDR3 is encoded by further DNA sequences in the sample. The V call is TRBV18, the J call TRBJ2-7, with 7 bases fitting TRBD1. V was pared by 0 bases and J by 4 bases, with 0 bases of the junction left unmatched. This CDR3 comprises 13 residues. The germline CDR1 and CDR2 sequences are KGHSH and LQKENI. This CDR3 is CASSPPTGYEQYF. Here the CDR3 DNA reads TGTGCCAGCTCACCACCGACAGGGTACGAGCAGTACTTC. Based on the CDR3 plus reference TRBV18 and TRBJ2-7, the full variable domain is NAGVMQNPRHLVRRRGQEARLRCSPMKGHSHVYWYRQLPEEGLKFMVYLQKENIIDESGMPKERFSAEFPKEGPSILRIQQVVRGDSAAYFCASSPPTGYEQYFGPGTRLTVT.

J is TRBJ2-1 and V is TRBV11-3; 9 nucleotides line up with TRBD1. J gave up 7 bases and V 1 base, and 5 bases lay outside the gene matches. This CDR3 has 15 residues. The germline gives CDR1 SGHNT, CDR2 YENEEA. The CDR3 sequence: CASSLGQGGTNEQFF. Written as DNA, the CDR3 is TGTGCCAGCAGCTTAGGACAGGGGGGGACGAATGAGCAGTTCTTC.

J is TRBJ2-1 and V is TRBV6-6; TRBD2 agrees at 8 bases. The germline CDR1 and CDR2 sequences are MNHNY and SVGAGI (reference sequence). The CDR3 has 19 amino acids. The ends lost 5 bases at V and 0 bases at J; junction bases unmatched: 15. CDR3: CASSPPRRSGGLSYNEQFF. The CDR3 DNA follows: TGTGCCAGCAGTCCCCCAAGACGGAGCGGGGGACTCTCCTACAATGAGCAGTTCTTC.